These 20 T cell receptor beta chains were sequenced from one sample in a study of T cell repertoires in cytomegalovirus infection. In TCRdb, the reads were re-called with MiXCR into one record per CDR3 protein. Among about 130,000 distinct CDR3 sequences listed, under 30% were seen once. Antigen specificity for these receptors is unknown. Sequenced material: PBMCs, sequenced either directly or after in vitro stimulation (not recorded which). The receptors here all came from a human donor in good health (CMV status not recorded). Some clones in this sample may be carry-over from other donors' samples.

The CDR3 spells CASSIGTDYGYTF. The CDR3 region has the DNA TGTGCCAGCTCGATAGGGACAGACTATGGCTACACCTTC. The J gene is TRBJ1-2, the V gene TRBV18; 7 nucleotides agree with TRBD1. Losses at the gene ends were 6 bases for V and 3 bases for J; bases not matched to a gene: 4. Germline lookup yields CDR1 KGHSH and CDR2 LQKENI. The CDR3 is 13 residues long.

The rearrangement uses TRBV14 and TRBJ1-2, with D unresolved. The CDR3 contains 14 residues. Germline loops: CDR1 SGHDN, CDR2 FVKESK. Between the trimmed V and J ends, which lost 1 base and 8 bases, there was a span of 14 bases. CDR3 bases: TGTGCCAGCAGCCAAGTTGTCGGCAAAGGAGGCTACACCTTC. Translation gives CASSQVVGKGGYTF.

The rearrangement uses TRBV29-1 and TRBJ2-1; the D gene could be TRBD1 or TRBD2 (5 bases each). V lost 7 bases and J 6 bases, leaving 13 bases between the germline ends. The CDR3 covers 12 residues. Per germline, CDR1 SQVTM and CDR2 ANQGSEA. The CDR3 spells CSASGTSNEQFF. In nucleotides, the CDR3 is TGCAGCGCATCCGGGACCAGCAATGAGCAGTTCTTC.

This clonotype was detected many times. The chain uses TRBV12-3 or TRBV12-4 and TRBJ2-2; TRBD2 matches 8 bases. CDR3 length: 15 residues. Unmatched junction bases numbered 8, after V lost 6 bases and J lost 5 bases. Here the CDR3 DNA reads TGTGCCAGCAGCACAGCGGGAGTCTCGACCGGGGAGCTGTTTTTT. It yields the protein CASSTAGVSTGELFF.

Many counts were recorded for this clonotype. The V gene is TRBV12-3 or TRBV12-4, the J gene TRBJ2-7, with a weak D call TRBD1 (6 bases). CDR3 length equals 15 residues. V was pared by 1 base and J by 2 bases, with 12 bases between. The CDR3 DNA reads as TGTGCCAGCAGTTTAGGGGACAACCTACCCTACGAGCAGTACGTC. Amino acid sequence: CASSLGDNLPYEQYV.

DNA of the CDR3: TGTGCCAGCAGCGCTTCGGGGACCCTCCGGGGCAATGAGCAGTTCTTC. Translated: CASSASGTLRGNEQFF. The gene calls are TRBV28 and TRBJ2-1, with D perhaps matching TRBD1 or TRBD2 (5 bases each). Trimming removed 6 bases from V and 6 bases from J, with 21 bases in between. Germline V lookup: CDR1 MDHEN, CDR2 SYDVKM. The CDR3 runs 16 residues.

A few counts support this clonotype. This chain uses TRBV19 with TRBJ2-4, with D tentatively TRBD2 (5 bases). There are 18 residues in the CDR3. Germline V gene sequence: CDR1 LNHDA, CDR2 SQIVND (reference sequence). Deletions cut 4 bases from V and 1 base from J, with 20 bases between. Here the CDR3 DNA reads TGTGCCAGTAGTAGCACTATCCCGGGGTACGGCGCCAAAAACATTCAGTACTTC. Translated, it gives CASSSTIPGYGAKNIQYF.

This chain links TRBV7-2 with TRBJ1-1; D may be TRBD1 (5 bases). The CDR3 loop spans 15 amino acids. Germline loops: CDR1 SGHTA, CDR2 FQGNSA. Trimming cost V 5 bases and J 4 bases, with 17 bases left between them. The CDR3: CASSPQGLGGTEAFF. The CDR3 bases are TGTGCCAGCAGCCCCCAGGGCCTGGGGGGCACTGAAGCTTTCTTT.

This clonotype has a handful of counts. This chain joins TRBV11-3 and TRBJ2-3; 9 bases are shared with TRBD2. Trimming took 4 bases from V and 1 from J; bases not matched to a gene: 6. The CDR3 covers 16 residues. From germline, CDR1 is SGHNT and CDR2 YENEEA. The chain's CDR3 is CASSSLAGDGTDTQYF. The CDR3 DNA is TGTGCCAGCAGCTCTTTAGCGGGAGATGGCACAGATACGCAGTATTTT.

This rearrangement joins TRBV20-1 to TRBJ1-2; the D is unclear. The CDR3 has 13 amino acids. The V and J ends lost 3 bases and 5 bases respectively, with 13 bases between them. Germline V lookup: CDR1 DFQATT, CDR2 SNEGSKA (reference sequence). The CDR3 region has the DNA TGCAGTGCTAGGTTGGGCAGTTGGTATGGCTACACCTTC. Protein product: CSARLGSWYGYTF.

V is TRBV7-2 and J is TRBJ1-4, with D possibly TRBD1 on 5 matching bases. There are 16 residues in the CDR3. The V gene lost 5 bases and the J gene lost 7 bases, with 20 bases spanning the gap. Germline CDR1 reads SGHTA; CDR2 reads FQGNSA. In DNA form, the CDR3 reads TGTGCCAGCAGCGTACGGGGGTCGGGTACGAGTGAAAAACTGTTTTTT. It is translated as CASSVRGSGTSEKLFF.

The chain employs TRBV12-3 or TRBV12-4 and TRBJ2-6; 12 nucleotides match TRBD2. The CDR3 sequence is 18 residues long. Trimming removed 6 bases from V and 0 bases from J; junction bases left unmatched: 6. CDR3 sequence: CASSRGLAGLSGANVLTF. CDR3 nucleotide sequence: TGTGCCAGCAGCCGGGGACTAGCGGGCCTCTCTGGGGCCAACGTCCTGACTTTC.

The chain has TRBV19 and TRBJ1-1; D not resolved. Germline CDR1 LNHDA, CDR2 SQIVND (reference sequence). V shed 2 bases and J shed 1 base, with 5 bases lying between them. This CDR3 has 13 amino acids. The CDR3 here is CASSIPENTEAFF. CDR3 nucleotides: TGTGCCAGTAGTATACCAGAGAACACTGAAGCTTTCTTT.

CDR3 sequence reads: CASNYLPGHNYNEQFF. In DNA form, the CDR3 reads TGTGCCAGCAATTATCTACCGGGACATAACTACAATGAGCAGTTCTTC. V is TRBV6-2 or TRBV6-3 and J is TRBJ2-1; a weak D match, TRBD1 (6 bases). With 7 bases removed from V and 3 bases from J, the gap between germline ends came to 19 bases. CDR1 is MNHEY, CDR2 SVGEGT, per germline. The CDR3 has 16 amino acids.

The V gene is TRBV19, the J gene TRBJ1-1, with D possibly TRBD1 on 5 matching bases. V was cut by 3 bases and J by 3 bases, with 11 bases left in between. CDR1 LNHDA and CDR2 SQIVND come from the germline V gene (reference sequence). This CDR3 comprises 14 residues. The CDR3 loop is CASSIARVDTEAFF. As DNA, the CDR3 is TGTGCCAGTAGTATCGCCAGGGTCGACACTGAAGCTTTCTTT.

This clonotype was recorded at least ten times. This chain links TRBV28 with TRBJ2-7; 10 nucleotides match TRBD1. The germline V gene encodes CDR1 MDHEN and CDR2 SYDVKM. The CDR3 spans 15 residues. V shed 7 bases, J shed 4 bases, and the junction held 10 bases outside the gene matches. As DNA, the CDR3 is TGTGCCAGCACCCTTGGCGGGACAGGGGTTTACGAGCAGTACTTC. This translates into CASTLGGTGVYEQYF. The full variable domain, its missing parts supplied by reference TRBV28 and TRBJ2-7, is DVKVTQSSRYLVKRTGEKVFLECVQDMDHENMFWYRQDPGLGLRLIYFSYDVKMKEKGDIPEGYSVSREKKERFSLILESASTNQTSMYLCASTLGGTGVYEQYFGPGTRLTVT.

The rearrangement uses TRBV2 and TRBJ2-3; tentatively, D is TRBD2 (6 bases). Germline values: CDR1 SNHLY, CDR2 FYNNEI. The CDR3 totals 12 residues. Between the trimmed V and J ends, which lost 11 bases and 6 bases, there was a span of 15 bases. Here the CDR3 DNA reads TGTGCCGGCGGGATTGGGGCCGATACGCAGTATTTT. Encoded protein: CAGGIGADTQYF.

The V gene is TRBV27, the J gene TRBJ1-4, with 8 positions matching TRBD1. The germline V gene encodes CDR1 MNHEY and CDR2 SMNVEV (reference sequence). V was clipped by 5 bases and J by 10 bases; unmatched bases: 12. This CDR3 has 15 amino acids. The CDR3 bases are TGTGCCAGCAGTGCCCCGGGACAGGTGGGAGGAAAACTGTTTTTT. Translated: CASSAPGQVGGKLFF.

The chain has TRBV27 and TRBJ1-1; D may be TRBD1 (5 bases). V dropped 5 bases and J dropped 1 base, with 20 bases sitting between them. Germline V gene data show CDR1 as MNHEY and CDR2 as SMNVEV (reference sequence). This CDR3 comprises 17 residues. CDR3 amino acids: CASSPPPLGERNTEAFF. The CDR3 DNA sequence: TGTGCCAGCAGTCCCCCGCCCCTAGGGGAAAGGAACACTGAAGCTTTCTTT.

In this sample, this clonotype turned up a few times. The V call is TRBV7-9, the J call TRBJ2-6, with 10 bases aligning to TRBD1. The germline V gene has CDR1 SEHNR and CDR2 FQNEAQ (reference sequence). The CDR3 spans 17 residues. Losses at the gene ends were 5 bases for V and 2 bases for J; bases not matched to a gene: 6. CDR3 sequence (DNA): TGTGCCAGCAGCCCGGGGGACAGGGGTACTGGGGCCAACGTCCTGACTTTC. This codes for CASSPGDRGTGANVLTF.